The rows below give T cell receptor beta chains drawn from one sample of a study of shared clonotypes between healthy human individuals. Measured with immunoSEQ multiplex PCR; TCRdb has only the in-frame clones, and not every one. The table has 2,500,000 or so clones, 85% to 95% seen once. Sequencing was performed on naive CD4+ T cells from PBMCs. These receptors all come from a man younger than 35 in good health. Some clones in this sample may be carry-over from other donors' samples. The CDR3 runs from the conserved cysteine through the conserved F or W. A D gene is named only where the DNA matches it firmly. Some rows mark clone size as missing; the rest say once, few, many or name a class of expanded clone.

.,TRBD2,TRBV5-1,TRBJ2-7,TGCGCCAGCAGCCGAGTGGCTAGCGGGAGTTACGAGCAGTACTTC,CASSRVASGSYEQYF
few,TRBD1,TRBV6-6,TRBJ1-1,TGTGCCAGCAGCCCCGACAGGGTGGCCATGAACACTGAAGCTTTCTTT,CASSPDRVAMNTEAFF
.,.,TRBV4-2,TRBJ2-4,TGTGCCAGCAGCCCCCCAGGTGGGCCAGGAGCCCTGGAGTCCAAAAACATTCAGTACTTC,CASSPPGGPGALESKNIQYF
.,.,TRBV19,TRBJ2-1,TGTGCCAGTAGTATAATCGGGTCCGGCCCCCCGTTCTTC,CASSIIGSGPPFF
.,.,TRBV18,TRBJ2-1,TGTGCCAGCTCACCGGAGATATTCATCTCCTACAATGAGCAGTTCTTC,CASSPEIFISYNEQFF
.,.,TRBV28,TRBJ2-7,TGTGCCAGCAGTTATGATCAAGACTACGAGCAGTACTTC,CASSYDQDYEQYF
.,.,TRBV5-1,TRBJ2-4,TGCGCCAGCAGCTTGGCCGGATCGGTGACCAAAAACATTCAGTACTTC,CASSLAGSVTKNIQYF
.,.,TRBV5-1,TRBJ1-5,TGCGCCAGCAGCGCCGGACGGCGGTTGGGTGAGCCCCAGCATTTT,CASSAGRRLGEPQHF
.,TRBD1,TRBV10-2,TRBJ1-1,TGCGCCAGCAGTTCAGGGGGTAGTGGCACTGAAGCTTTCTTT,CASSSGGSGTEAFF
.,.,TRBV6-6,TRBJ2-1,TGTGCCAGCAGTTATCCGGATGGAGGCGATGAGCAGTTCTTC,CASSYPDGGDEQFF
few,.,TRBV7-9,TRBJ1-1,TGTGCCAGCAGCTTACTGCCCGGGAACACTGAAGCTTTCTTT,CASSLLPGNTEAFF
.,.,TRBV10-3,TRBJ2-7,TGTGCCATCAGTGTGGTGTCGGGCTACGAGCAGTACTTC,CAISVVSGYEQYF
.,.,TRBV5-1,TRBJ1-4,TGCGCCAGCAGCTACGGGGCAACTAATGAAAAACTGTTTTTT,CASSYGATNEKLFF
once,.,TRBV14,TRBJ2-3,TGTGCCAGCAGCCGAAGACCCGGGACAGTAGCGGCCGGGGGGACAGATACGCAGTATTTT,CASSRRPGTVAAGGTDTQYF
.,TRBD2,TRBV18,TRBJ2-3,TGTGCCAGCTCACCCCTTGGACTAGCGGGAGTTCCTAGCACAGATACGCAGTATTTT,CASSPLGLAGVPSTDTQYF
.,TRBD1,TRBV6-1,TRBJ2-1,TGTGCCAGCAGTATTACAGGGGACAATGAGCAGTTCTTC,CASSITGDNEQFF
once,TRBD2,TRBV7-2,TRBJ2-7,TGTGCCAGCAGCTTAGTCCCGGGCGGGAGGTCGACGCGCGAGCAGTACTTC,CASSLVPGGRSTREQYF
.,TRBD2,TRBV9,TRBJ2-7,TGTGCCAGCAGCGTATCCCTAGCGGGATCCTACGAGCAGTACTTC,CASSVSLAGSYEQYF
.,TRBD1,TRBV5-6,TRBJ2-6,TGTGCCAGCAGCCCCCGGGACAGGAGCTCTGGGGCCAACGTCCTGACTTTC,CASSPRDRSSGANVLTF
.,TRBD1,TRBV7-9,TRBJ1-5,TGTGCCAGCAGCCTAACAGGGGGCGAGTGGCAGCCCCAGCATTTT,CASSLTGGEWQPQHF
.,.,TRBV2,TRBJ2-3,TGTGCCAGCAGTTTCCAAACAGGTCCCTTCGGCACAGATACGCAGTATTTT,CASSFQTGPFGTDTQYF
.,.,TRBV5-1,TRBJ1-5,TGCGCCAGCAGCTTGGAGGGACTGGGTCAGCCCCAGCATTTT,CASSLEGLGQPQHF
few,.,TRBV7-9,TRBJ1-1,TGTGCCAGCAGCTTAGAAGGGGGAGCTTTCTTT,CASSLEGGAFF
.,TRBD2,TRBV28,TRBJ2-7,TGTGCCAGCAGTCACAGACTAGCGGGAGGGTTGGGCGAGCAGTACTTC,CASSHRLAGGLGEQYF
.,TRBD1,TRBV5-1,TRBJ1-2,TGCGCCAGCAGCACCGGGGACAGGAACTATGGCTACACCTTC,CASSTGDRNYGYTF
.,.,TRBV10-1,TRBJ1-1,TGCGCCAGCAGTGGCCTCAGGGGTGGATTCACTGAAGCTTTCTTT,CASSGLRGGFTEAFF
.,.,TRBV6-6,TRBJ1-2,TGTGCCAGCAGTTCCCCGACAGCGCTTCAGGGCTACACCTTC,CASSSPTALQGYTF
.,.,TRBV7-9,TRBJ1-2,TGTGCCAGCAGCTTAGAGGGCAGCAACTATGGCTACACCTTC,CASSLEGSNYGYTF
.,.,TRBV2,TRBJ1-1,TGTGCCAGCAGTGAGTCGTACAACACTGAAGCTTTCTTT,CASSESYNTEAFF
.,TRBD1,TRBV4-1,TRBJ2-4,TGCGCCAGCAGCCAAGAGGCTACAGGGGGGACAAACATTCAGTACTTC,CASSQEATGGTNIQYF
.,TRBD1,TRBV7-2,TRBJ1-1,TGTGCCAGCAGCCCTCGACAGGGAATGAACACTGAAGCTTTCTTT,CASSPRQGMNTEAFF
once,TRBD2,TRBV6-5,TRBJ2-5,TGTGCCAGCAGAAGACTAGCGGGAGCCCAAGAGACCCAGTACTTC,CASRRLAGAQETQYF
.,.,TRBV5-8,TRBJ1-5,TGTGCCAGCAGCTTGGAGAGGAGAAATCAGCCCCAGCATTTT,CASSLERRNQPQHF
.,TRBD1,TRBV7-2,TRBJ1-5,TGTGCCAGCAGCTATACAGGGGGCGAGCCCCAGCATTTT,CASSYTGGEPQHF
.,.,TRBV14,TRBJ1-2,TGTGCCAGCAGCCAAGGGACGGTTACTTACTATGGCTACACCTTC,CASSQGTVTYYGYTF
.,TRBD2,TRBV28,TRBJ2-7,TGTGCCACCTGGACTAGCGGCTCCTACGAGCAGTACTTC,CATWTSGSYEQYF
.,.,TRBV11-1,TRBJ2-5,TGTGCCAGCAGCTTTCGTTTTACGGGGTCCGCGGGAACGGAGACCCAGTACTTC,CASSFRFTGSAGTETQYF
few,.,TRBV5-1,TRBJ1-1,TGCGCCAGCAGCCGGGACGAAATGACTGAAGCTTTCTTT,CASSRDEMTEAFF
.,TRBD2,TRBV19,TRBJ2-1,TGTGCCAGTAGTATCACGTATGGGCTAGCGGGAGACAATGAGCAGTTCTTC,CASSITYGLAGDNEQFF
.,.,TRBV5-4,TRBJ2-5,TGTGCCAGCAGCCCCGGGACTTCCCAAGAGACCCAGTACTTC,CASSPGTSQETQYF
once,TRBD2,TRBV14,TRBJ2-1,TGTGCCAGCAGCCAAGTGGTGGTAGCGGGGGTTAAGAGCTCCTACAATGAGCAGTTCTTC,CASSQVVVAGVKSSYNEQFF
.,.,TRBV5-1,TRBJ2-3,TGCGCCAGCAGTCCCGCCTTGAACACAGATACGCAGTATTTT,CASSPALNTDTQYF
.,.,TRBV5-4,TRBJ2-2,TGTGCCAGCAGCTTGGACAGGGTTGTCGGGGAGCTGTTTTTT,CASSLDRVVGELFF
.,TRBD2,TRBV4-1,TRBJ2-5,TGCGCCAGCAGCCAAGGACTAGCGGGAGGACAAGAGACCCAGTACTTC,CASSQGLAGGQETQYF
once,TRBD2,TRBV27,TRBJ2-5,TGTGCCACCAGGACTAGCGGGAGGGCCTTGTCTCTAGAGACCCAGTACTTC,CATRTSGRALSLETQYF
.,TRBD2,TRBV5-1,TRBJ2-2,TGCGCCAGCAGACTGCTGCGGGAGGCGAACACCGGGGAGCTGTTTTTT,CASRLLREANTGELFF
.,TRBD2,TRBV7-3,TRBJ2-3,TGTGCCAGCAGCTCGGATCTAGCGGGAAGGGATACGCAGTATTTT,CASSSDLAGRDTQYF
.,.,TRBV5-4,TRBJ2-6,TGTGCCATGGGCTTTAAGAACTCTGGGGCCAACGTCCTGACTTTC,CAMGFKNSGANVLTF
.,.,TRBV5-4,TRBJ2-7,TGTGCCAGCAGCTTATCCCGAGGAGGGTGGTTCTACGAGCAGTACTTC,CASSLSRGGWFYEQYF
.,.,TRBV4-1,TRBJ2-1,TGCGCCAGCAGCCAAGGTTTGGGAGGAGGAGCCTACAATGAGCAGTTCTTC,CASSQGLGGGAYNEQFF
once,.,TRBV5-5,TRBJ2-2,TGTGCCAGCAGCTTTGTTGATTGGGAGACCGGGGAGCTGTTTTTT,CASSFVDWETGELFF
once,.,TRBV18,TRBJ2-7,TGTGCCAGCTCACCGCCCCCCCGGGGGTACTACGAGCAGTACTTC,CASSPPPRGYYEQYF